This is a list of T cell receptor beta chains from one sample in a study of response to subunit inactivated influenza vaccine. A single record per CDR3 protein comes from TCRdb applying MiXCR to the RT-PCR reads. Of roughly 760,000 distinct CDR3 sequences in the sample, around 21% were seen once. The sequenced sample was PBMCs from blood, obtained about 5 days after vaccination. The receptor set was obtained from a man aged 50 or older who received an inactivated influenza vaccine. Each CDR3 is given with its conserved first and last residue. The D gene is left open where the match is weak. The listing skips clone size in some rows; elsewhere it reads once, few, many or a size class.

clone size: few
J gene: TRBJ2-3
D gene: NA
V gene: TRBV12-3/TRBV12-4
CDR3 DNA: TGTGCCAGCAGTCCATCGGGACATACTTTTTCGGATACGCAGTATTTT
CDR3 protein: CASSPSGHTFSDTQYF

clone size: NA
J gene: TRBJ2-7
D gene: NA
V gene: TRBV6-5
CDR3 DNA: TGTGCCAGCAGTTTCTCCACCGGGATTCCAGGGTCTAGGGAGCAGTACTTC
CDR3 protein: CASSFSTGIPGSREQYF

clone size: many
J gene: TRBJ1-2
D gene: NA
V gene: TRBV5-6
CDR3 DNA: TGTGCCAGCAACCGAGGGGGTGCCCCCTACTATGGCTACACCTTC
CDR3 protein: CASNRGGAPYYGYTF

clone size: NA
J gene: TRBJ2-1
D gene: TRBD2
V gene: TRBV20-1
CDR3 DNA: TGCAGTGCCAGGACTAGCGGAGGGGGGGGTGAGCAGTTCTTC
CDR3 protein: CSARTSGGGGEQFF

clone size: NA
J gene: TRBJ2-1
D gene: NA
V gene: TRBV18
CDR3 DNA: TGTGCCAGCTCACCACAGGATCTGAGGCCGTCCAATGAGCAGTTCTTC
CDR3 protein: CASSPQDLRPSNEQFF

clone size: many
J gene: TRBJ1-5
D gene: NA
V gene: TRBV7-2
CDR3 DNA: TGTGCCAGCAGCTTAGAGCGAGGCAATCAGCCCCAGCATTTT
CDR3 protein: CASSLERGNQPQHF

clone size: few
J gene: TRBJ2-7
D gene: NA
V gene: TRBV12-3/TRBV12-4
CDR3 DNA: TGTGCCAGCAGTTCCTTTGACGAGCAGTACTTC
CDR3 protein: CASSSFDEQYF

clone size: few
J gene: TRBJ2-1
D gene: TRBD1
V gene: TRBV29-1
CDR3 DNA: TGCAGCGTTGACCCCAGGGGGTATGAGCAGTTCTTC
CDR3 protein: CSVDPRGYEQFF

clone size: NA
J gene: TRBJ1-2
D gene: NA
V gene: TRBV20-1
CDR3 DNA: TGCAGTGCTCCATTTATGCAGTTTAATGGCTACACCTTC
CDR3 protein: CSAPFMQFNGYTF

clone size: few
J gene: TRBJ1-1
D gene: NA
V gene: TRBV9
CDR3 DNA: TGTGCCAGCAGCGTAGTCGGGGGGGGCGAAAACACTGAAGCTTTCTTT
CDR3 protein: CASSVVGGGENTEAFF

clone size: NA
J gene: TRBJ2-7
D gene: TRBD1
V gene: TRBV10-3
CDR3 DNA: TGTGCCATCGGCCGGGACAGGGGCCAATACGAGCAGTACTTC
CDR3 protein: CAIGRDRGQYEQYF